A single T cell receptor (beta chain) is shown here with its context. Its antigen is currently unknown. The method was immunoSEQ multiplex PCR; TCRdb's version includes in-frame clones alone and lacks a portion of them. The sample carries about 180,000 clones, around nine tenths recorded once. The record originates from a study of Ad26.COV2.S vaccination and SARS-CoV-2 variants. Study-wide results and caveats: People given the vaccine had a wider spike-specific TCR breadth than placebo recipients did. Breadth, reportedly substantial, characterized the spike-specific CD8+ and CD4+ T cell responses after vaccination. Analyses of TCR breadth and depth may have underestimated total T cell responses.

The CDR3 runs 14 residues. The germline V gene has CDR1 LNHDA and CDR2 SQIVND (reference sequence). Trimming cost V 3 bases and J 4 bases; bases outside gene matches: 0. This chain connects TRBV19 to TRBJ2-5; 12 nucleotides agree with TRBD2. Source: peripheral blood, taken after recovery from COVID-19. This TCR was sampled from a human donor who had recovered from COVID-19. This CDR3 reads CASSMGLAGETQYF. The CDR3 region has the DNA TGTGCCAGTAGTATGGGACTAGCGGGAGAGACCCAGTACTTC.